This T cell receptor beta chain was observed in a study of cytomegalovirus exposure and HLA in healthy donors. Broader study findings: Productive rates of about 90% or about 30% were seen for most TCR beta V segments in an earlier analysis. Immune exposure information available was restricted to CMV serostatus.

PCR primers comprised 60 Vbeta and 13 Jbeta primers. The table came from immunoSEQ multiplex PCR; TCRdb's copy has only in-frame clones and leaves some out. This table lists 50,000 to 60,000 clones. In regard to this clone: Its antigen is unknown.

CDR3 length equals 16 residues. The germline CDR1 and CDR2 sequences are MGHRA and YSYEKL. Trimming pared 1 base from V and 3 bases from J, leaving 13 bases between. Sequenced: PBMCs. This TCR derives from a male donor in good health and CMV-seronegative. The gene calls are TRBV4-1 and TRBJ1-5; no firm D call. CDR3 bases: TGCGCCAGCAGCCAAGGCGAGGGAAGGTACAATCAGCCCCAGCATTTT. Protein sequence: CASSQGEGRYNQPQHF.